This TCR beta chain was recovered during a study of cytomegalovirus exposure and HLA in healthy donors (TCRdb year 2017). In the study overall: In an earlier analysis of several hundred of the donors, around 290 Gb of sequence data and approximately 100 million unique TCR beta sequences from 180 million or so T cells were reported. Of the approximately 400 genotyped donors, 70% to 90% were placed in the genetic ancestry cluster associated with self-reported Caucasian donors. Both class I and class II loci were covered by HLA typing, at four-digit resolution. Besides the first cohort of 666 subjects, a separate validation cohort made up of over 95 different subjects was used. The aim of the study was to test whether cataloging public T cell receptors could identify signatures of past pathogen exposure. Donor age, sex, ethnicity and CMV serostatus were compiled alongside the repertoire data. An early release covering about 600 HLA-typed donors comprised roughly 300 gigabases of sequencing data and 85 million or so unique TCR sequences. High-throughput TCR immunosequencing, statistical association of individual TCRs with disease status, and machine learning were combined to predict cytomegalovirus infection status. The study profiled the T cell repertoires of hundreds of subjects by immunosequencing and related them to cytomegalovirus serostatus. A later analysis re-examined previously published TCR beta repertoires from roughly 650 donors and added high-resolution HLA genotyping to investigate patterns of TCR occurrence. Among some 400 genotyped donors of the cohort, an average of around 250,000 unique TCR beta nucleotide sequences was sequenced per donor, of which about 18% were non-productive. Typing coverage differed by locus: A, B, C, DRB1 and DQB1 were typed in roughly 629-640 donors, DQA1 in 500 to 550, DPA1 in 600 to 610, and DPB1 in approximately 450. The later analysis used no new phenotypic data to find candidate immune exposures, relying instead on TCR beta sequences and their occurrence across donors. Five DR-DQ haplotypes were handled as single units for association and clustering because linkage in the cohort was strong. Every discovery cohort repertoire had been produced on one sequencing platform. Genome-wide SNP genotypes for about 65% of the roughly 700 donors were used in a later genetic analysis, which treated that subset as a discovery cohort. In an earlier analysis of roughly 600 of the donors, high-throughput TCR beta sequencing was used to judge whether each TCR beta V gene segment behaved as functional or pseudogenic. Broad study findings and their caveats: A later analysis found that HLA-associated TCR beta chains were more clonally expanded and had lower generation probabilities than equally common non-associated chains. Strong co-occurrence of HLA alleles, especially DR and DQ, made assigning TCR associations to individual alleles difficult. In a later genetic analysis, fewer N-insertions in productive TCRs were reported among donors in an Asian-associated ancestry cluster than the roughly 700-donor mean. The earlier analysis of fewer than 750 of the donors excluded 15 to 20 rarely observed V segments, including chromosome 9 orphons, because counts were too low. In a later analysis, TCR association rates were found to vary across HLA loci, with the most associated TCRs seen for DRB1 alleles and the fewest for HLA-C alleles. In a later analysis, most CMV-associated TCR beta chains were found to appear HLA-restricted, with HLA associations seemingly driven largely by CMV exposure. A further reported finding was that TCR beta sequences accurately predicted the HLA-A and HLA-B alleles for most subjects in the first cohort. Because HLA typing was unavailable for some donors at each locus, only the typed subset was used in association tests. Sequencing depth was assumed to be roughly uniform across donors in the presence/absence analyses, though that assumption may not hold. The study listed 150 to 200 TCR beta chains as associated with cytomegalovirus. Correlated functional status among segregating V segments might reflect linkage disequilibrium, but an unknown experimental factor could not be ruled out. An association between a missense DCLRE1C variant and V-gene and J-gene trimming of TCR beta chains was found in a later genetic analysis and replicated in an independent cohort. According to the authors, the approach could potentially be generalized to other disease states and immunological phenotypes. Three of the identified cytomegalovirus-associated TCR beta chains were confirmed in vitro to be specific for cytomegalovirus antigens. Some IMGT-functional V segments, including TRBV6-2 and TRBV6-3, could not be distinguished by the 87-base-pair reads and were therefore excluded. While some public TCRs were present in many individuals, most TCR sequences turned up only very rarely across donors. A group of highly shared sequence variants was considered likely to be a technical artifact of the sequencing pipeline. A later analysis reported that several top co-occurrence clusters appeared linked to parvovirus B19, influenza, CMV and Epstein-Barr virus. Broadly in line with IMGT annotations, most TCR beta V segments showed up in productive rearrangements about 87% or about 30% of the time in an earlier analysis of approximately 600 of the donors. Immune exposure information for the cohort was limited to CMV serostatus. In this cohort, only TCR beta chains were sequenced, and detectable features were limited by the absence of alpha or paired-chain data. A later analysis associated 16,951 TCR beta sequences with specific HLA alleles at a false discovery rate of 0.05. The classifier was reported to diagnose cytomegalovirus status with high specificity and sensitivity in both the original and validation cohorts.

As regards this clone: Its antigen is not yet known. Base qualities are not at hand, and no much larger clone is one base apart.

Trimming at the junction amounts to 6 bases on V and 4 bases on J, and the germline ends lie 10 bases apart. Reading the germline V gene gives CDR1 SNHLY and CDR2 FYNNEI. From cysteine to phenylalanine, the CDR3 is 13 amino acids long. Only CDR3 DNA remains: 39 bases, in frame from the first base. The cohort consisted of 600 to 750 healthy bone marrow donors. At the time of sampling, every cohort member was nominally healthy, though immune exposures that went unrecorded were likely present. The donor tested CMV seronegative and was one of the 352 seronegative cohort members. Each donor provided a peripheral blood sample, and peripheral blood mononuclear cells were used for TCR beta sequencing. The Qiagen DNeasy Blood Extraction Kit was used to extract genomic DNA from the blood cell samples. The library was obtained by the immunoSEQ multiplex PCR assay. The multiplex PCR relied on a mix of 60 forward primers for TCR Vbeta segments and 13 reverse primers for TCR Jbeta segments. A multiplex PCR assay on genomic DNA amplified the CDR3 region of rearranged TCR beta genes. The Illumina HiSeq System was used to sequence the amplified TCR beta libraries as 87-base-pair reads. Under the source paper's analysis protocol: In a later analysis, approximately 74 million unique TCR beta chains were counted across the 690 or so repertoires, and some 10 million of these chains were shared by at least two donors. A nearest-neighbor algorithm error-corrected the raw reads and collapsed the reads into unique sequences, merging closely related sequences to remove PCR and sequencing errors. To assign V, D and J gene segments, CDR3 sequences were aligned to IMGT reference sequences. For a sequence to be retained, at least a six-nucleotide match to both a V gene segment and a J gene segment was required. Rearrangements were classified as productive when the CDR3 lacked stop codons and remained in frame with V and J, and all other rearrangements were classified as non-productive. Following IMGT convention, CDR3 was defined as the stretch from the second conserved V-encoded cysteine to the conserved J-encoded phenylalanine. The earlier analysis of about 640 of the donors excluded any sequence lacking an unambiguous match to a single V gene segment. An earlier analysis of some 500 of the donors classified V segments as functional when productive rearrangements were above 56.7% and as segregating when the standard deviation between donors was above 5%. To diagnose cytomegalovirus status from the catalog of TCR beta chain sequences, a statistical classification framework was built. In a later analysis, TCR nucleotide sequences were compared against IMGT/GENE-DB human TR gene sequences so that V and J genes could be assigned. The TCRdist pipeline was used in a later analysis to assign CDR3 sequences and most-parsimonious VDJ recombination scenarios. In a later analysis, each TCR beta chain was defined by its CDR3 amino acid sequence together with its V-gene family, and reads lacking a unique V-gene family were excluded. In a later analysis, 450 to 600 highly shared, low-generation-probability nucleotide sequences were removed to address suspected cross-contamination and a sequencing artifact. In a later analysis, a clonal expansion index for each public chain was calculated from normalized within-repertoire ranks of inferred template counts. Generation probabilities in a later analysis came from a VDJ recombination model fitted to out-of-frame rearrangements, and those results were checked against IGoR. In a later analysis, hypergeometric tests were used to score TCR-TCR, TCR-HLA and TCR-CMV co-occurrence, with a repertoire-size bias correction applied to TCR pairs. A later analysis estimated false discovery rates by permuting HLA or CMV assignments 20 times. In a later analysis, co-occurring TCRs were grouped with DBSCAN, and TCRdist sequence similarity was added when clustering was performed within HLA-allele-positive subsets. Co-occurrence clustering excluded repertoires with fewer than 30,000 or more than 120,000 public chains, plus five with anomalous nucleotide sharing. TCRdb retrieved this table from immuneACCESS and kept in-frame rearrangements only. Not all clones are present; in checked studies, unresolved V genes account for under half, and no reason is known for the remainder. That table is the source of V, J and clone size, and D and trimming were worked out from the DNA. The sample has 150,000 or so clones on record, 76% of them singletons. The ten largest clones take up 0.7% to 0.8% of the sample.

Here the chain combines TRBV2 and TRBJ1-5; the D segment cannot be called with confidence. Input material: PBMCs. The receptor's source is a female donor in good health and CMV-seronegative. The CDR3 protein is CASSATGNQPQHF. The DNA sequence is TGTGCCAGCAGCGCGACGGGTAATCAGCCCCAGCATTTT.